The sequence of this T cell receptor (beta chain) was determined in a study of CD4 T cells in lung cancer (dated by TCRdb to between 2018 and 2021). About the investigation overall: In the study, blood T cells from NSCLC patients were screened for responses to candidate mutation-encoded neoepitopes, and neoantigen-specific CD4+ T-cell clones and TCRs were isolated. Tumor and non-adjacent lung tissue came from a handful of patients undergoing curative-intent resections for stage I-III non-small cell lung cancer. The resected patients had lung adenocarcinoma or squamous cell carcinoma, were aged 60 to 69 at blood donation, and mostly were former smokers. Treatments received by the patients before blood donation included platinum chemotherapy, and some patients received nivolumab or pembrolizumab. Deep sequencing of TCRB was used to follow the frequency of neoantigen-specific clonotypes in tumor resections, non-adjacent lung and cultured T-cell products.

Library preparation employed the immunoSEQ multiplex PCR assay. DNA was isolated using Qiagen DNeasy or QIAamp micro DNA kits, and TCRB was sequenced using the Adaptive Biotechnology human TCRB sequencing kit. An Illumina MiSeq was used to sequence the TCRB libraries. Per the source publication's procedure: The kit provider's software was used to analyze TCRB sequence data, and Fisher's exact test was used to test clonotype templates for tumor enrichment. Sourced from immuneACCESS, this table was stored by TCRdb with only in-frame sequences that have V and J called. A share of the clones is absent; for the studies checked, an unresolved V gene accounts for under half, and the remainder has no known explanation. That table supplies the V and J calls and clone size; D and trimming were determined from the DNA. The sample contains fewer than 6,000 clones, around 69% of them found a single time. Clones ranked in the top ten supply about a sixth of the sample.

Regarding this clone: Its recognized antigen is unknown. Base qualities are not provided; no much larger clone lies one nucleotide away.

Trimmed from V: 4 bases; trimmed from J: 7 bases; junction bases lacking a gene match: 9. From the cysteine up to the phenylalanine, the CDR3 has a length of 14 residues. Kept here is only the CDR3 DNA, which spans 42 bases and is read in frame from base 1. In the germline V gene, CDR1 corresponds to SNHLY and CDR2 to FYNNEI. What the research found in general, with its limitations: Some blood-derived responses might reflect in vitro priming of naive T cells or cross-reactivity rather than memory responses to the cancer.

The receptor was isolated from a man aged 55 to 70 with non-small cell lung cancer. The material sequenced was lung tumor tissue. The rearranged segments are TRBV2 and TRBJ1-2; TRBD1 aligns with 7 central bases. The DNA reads TGTGCCAGCAGTGTGTCAGGGGGAACGTTTGGCTACACCTTC. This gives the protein CASSVSGGTFGYTF.